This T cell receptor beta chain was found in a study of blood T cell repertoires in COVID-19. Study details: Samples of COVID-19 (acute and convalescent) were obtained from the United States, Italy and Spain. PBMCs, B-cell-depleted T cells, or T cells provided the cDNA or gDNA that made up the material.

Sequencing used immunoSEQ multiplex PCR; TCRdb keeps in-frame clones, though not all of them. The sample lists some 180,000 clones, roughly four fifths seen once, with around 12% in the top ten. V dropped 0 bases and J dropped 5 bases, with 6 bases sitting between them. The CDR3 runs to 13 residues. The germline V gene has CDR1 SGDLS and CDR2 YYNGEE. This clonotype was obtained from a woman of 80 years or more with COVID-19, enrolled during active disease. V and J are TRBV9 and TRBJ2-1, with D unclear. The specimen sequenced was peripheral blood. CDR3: CASSVVPDNEQFF. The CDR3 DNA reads TGTGCCAGCAGCGTAGTTCCCGACAATGAGCAGTTCTTC. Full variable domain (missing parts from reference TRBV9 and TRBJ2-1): DSGVTQTPKHLITATGQRVTLRCSPRSGDLSVYWYQQSLDQGLQFLIQYYNGEERAKGNILERFSAQQFPDLHSELNLSSLELGDSALYFCASSVVPDNEQFFGPGTRLTVL.